Each of the 23 T cell receptor beta chains below was sequenced from the same sample in a study of blood T cells in healthy people across ages. Next came a second PCR, run for about 7 to 12 cycles, which used a sample-barcoded 5' primer along with a J-beta primer mix. MiXCR, applied by TCRdb to the 5' RACE reads, yields one record per CDR3 protein. The sample has hundreds of thousands of distinct CDR3 sequences, over 20% seen once. The specimen was blood. All receptors come from a man in his 70s in good health.

The CDR3 is CATSRVLAGETQYF. CDR3 bases: TGTGCCACCAGCAGAGTTCTAGCGGGAGAGACCCAGTACTTC. This chain connects TRBV15 to TRBJ2-5, with 8 bases fitting TRBD2. Germline CDR1 and CDR2: LNHNV and YYDKDF (reference sequence). The CDR3 sequence is 14 residues long. V shed 1 base and J 4 bases; nucleotides not matched to a gene: 2.

This chain links TRBV14 with TRBJ2-1, with a tentative D call TRBD2 (6 bases). The CDR3 consists of 14 residues. Trimming took off 5 bases at V and 6 bases at J, with 14 bases between the two ends. The germline CDR1 and CDR2 sequences are SGHDN and FVKESK. This CDR3 is CASSAFGTSNEQFF. The CDR3 DNA sequence: TGTGCCAGCAGCGCCTTCGGGACTTCCAATGAGCAGTTCTTC.

This clonotype was found a few times. The CDR3 DNA is TGTGCCAGCACCCCCCAGGGTGGCCATGAAAAACTGTTTTTT. Translating gives CASTPQGGHEKLFF. The chain couples TRBV12-3 or TRBV12-4 to TRBJ1-4, with D possibly matching TRBD1 (5 bases). V was shortened by 7 bases and J by 6 bases, with 15 bases between the two germline ends. The CDR3 spans 14 residues.

J is TRBJ2-5 and V is TRBV29-1; TRBD2 matches 8 bases. Germline CDR1 is SQVTM and CDR2 is ANQGSEA. The V segment lost 1 base and the J segment 5 bases; nucleotides outside the gene matches: 15. This CDR3 region has 17 residues. CDR3 loop: CSVEGGGLAGYLETQYF. For the CDR3, the DNA is TGCAGCGTTGAAGGTGGGGGGCTAGCGGGTTACTTGGAGACCCAGTACTTC.

This clonotype occurred many times. The CDR3 reads CSVERRERSNEQFF. For the CDR3, the DNA is TGCAGCGTTGAGAGGCGGGAGAGGAGCAATGAGCAGTTCTTC. V gene TRBV29-1 combines with J gene TRBJ2-1; 7 bases agree with TRBD2. This CDR3 has 14 amino acids. With 3 bases clipped from V and 6 bases from J, the junction kept 8 bases outside the gene matches. Germline V gene lookup returns CDR1 SQVTM and CDR2 ANQGSEA.

The chain carries TRBV3-1 and TRBJ2-5, with no clear D. The J call may be faulty, since TRBJ2-1 better matches the DNA end. Germline V gene sequence: CDR1 LGHDT, CDR2 YNNKEL (reference sequence). The CDR3 sequence is 12 residues long. CDR3 bases: TGTGCCAGCAACCATCGTACCCATGAGCAGTTCTTC. This codes for CASNHRTHEQFF.

This chain joins TRBV21-1 and TRBJ2-7; the D segment call TRBD2 is taken from the table without a DNA check. TRBV21-1 is designated a pseudogene. CDR3 length: 17 amino acids. The CDR3 coding sequence is TGTGCCAGCAGCCCTCGGACTAGCGCGCCACTCTCCTACGAGCAGTACTTC. Residues: CASSPRTSAPLSYEQYF.

Ten or more counts support this clonotype. The chain joins TRBV28 to TRBJ2-7; the D gene is possibly TRBD2 (6 bases). Germline lookup yields CDR1 MDHEN and CDR2 SYDVKM. The CDR3 consists of 14 residues. Trimming removed 7 bases from V and 0 bases from J, with 13 bases in between. The CDR3 DNA reads TGTGCCAGCACAAGCGGGCCTAGCTCCTACGAGCAGTACTTC. Translation: CASTSGPSSYEQYF. The complete variable domain, with remaining parts taken from reference TRBV28 and TRBJ2-7, reads DVKVTQSSRYLVKRTGEKVFLECVQDMDHENMFWYRQDPGLGLRLIYFSYDVKMKEKGDIPEGYSVSREKKERFSLILESASTNQTSMYLCASTSGPSSYEQYFGPGTRLTVT.

This clonotype has a handful of counts. This chain joins TRBV19 and TRBJ2-2; D uncertain. CDR3 size: 15 residues. Germline V gene lookup returns CDR1 LNHDA and CDR2 SQIVND (reference sequence). Trimming cost V 4 bases and J 2 bases, with 11 bases left between them. This CDR3 is CASSKRVLNTGELFF. CDR3 DNA sequence: TGTGCCAGTAGTAAAAGGGTTCTCAACACCGGGGAGCTGTTTTTT.

The table lists this clonotype with a few counts. The chain uses TRBV20-1 and TRBJ1-5; D is perhaps TRBD1 (6 bases). The CDR3 contains 14 residues. Germline CDR1 and CDR2: DFQATT and SNEGSKA (reference sequence). Trimming took off 3 bases at V and 4 bases at J, with 13 bases between the two ends. The CDR3 bases are TGCAGTGCTAGTAACAGGGCCCGAAATCAGCCCCAGCATTTT. The encoded protein is CSASNRARNQPQHF.

This clonotype was counted between two and nine times. V gene TRBV4-1 combines with J gene TRBJ1-6; D not certain. CDR1 and CDR2 (germline): MGHRA, YSYEKL. Trimming cost V 5 bases and J 5 bases, with 7 bases left between them. This CDR3 region has 13 residues. The CDR3 region is CASSTDDNSPLHF. CDR3 sequence (DNA): TGCGCCAGCAGCACAGATGATAATTCACCCCTCCACTTT.

Comments on this clonotype: Likely a read error: the CDR3 ends without its conserved phenylalanine or tryptophan. This chain connects TRBV5-1 to TRBJ2-7, with TRBD1 as a possible D gene (6 bases). The CDR3 runs to 16 residues. The germline V and J ends were trimmed by 0 bases and 0 bases, with 13 bases remaining between them. Germline V gives CDR1 SGHRS, CDR2 YFSETQ. Here the CDR3 DNA reads TGCGCCAGCAGCTTGGTTAAAGACAGGAACTCCTACGAGCAGTACTTG. The encoded protein is CASSLVKDRNSYEQYL.

The chain recombines TRBV9 with TRBJ2-2, with D unresolved. The CDR3 runs to 12 residues. Germline V gene sequence: CDR1 SGDLS, CDR2 YYNGEE. V was trimmed by 3 bases and J by 2 bases, leaving 2 bases between them. The chain's CDR3 is CASSDNTGELFF. Written as DNA, the CDR3 is TGTGCCAGCAGCGATAACACCGGGGAGCTGTTTTTT.

V usage is TRBV4-3 and J usage is TRBJ2-5, with a weak D call TRBD2 (6 bases). The J call may be incorrect, as the DNA end agrees better with TRBJ2-1. The CDR3 totals 15 residues. Germline lookup yields CDR1 LGHNA and CDR2 YSLEER. Written as DNA, the CDR3 is TGCGCCAGCAGCCAACCGGGACTCCACTACAATGAGCAGTTCTTC. It specifies CASSQPGLHYNEQFF.

The genes are TRBV6-1 and TRBJ2-1; 15 positions match TRBD2. This CDR3 region has 17 residues. V shed 5 bases and J 9 bases; nucleotides not matched to a gene: 11. Germline-derived CDR1 and CDR2 are MNHNS and SASEGT. CDR3 residues: CASSPGGLAGGGSEQFF. The CDR3 region has the DNA TGTGCCAGCAGTCCGGGGGGACTAGCGGGAGGAGGGTCTGAGCAGTTCTTC.

The rearrangement joins TRBV10-1 to TRBJ2-5; D gene ambiguous. Germline CDR1 and CDR2: WNHNN and SYGVQD (reference sequence). The CDR3 length is 15 residues. V was trimmed by 4 bases and J by 3 bases, leaving 15 bases between them. The CDR3 DNA reads as TGCGCCAGCAGTGGCCAAGGAGCGACCGAAGAGACCCAGTACTTC. Its translation: CASSGQGATEETQYF.

This clonotype was picked up a small number of times. This sequence joins TRBV10-3 and TRBJ2-7; TRBD1 matches at 8 bases. Germline trimming cut 2 bases from V and 0 bases from J; bases unmatched to any gene: 3. CDR1 is ENHRY and CDR2 is SYGVKD in the germline V gene. CDR3 length: 15 residues. The CDR3 is CAISETTGVSYEQYF. The CDR3 DNA reads TGTGCCATCAGTGAGACGACAGGGGTCTCCTACGAGCAGTACTTC.

The chain is built from TRBV9 and TRBJ2-1, with 9 nucleotides matching TRBD2. Germline lookup yields CDR1 SGDLS and CDR2 YYNGEE. V shed 0 bases and J 8 bases; nucleotides not matched to a gene: 9. CDR3 size: 16 residues. CDR3 bases: TGTGCCAGCAGCGTAGCAGGTAGCGGGAGTATATATGAGCAGTTCTTC. It is translated as CASSVAGSGSIYEQFF.

This clonotype was picked up a small number of times. This chain links TRBV29-1 with TRBJ2-2; 12 bases match TRBD2. The CDR3 has 16 residues. V shed 4 bases and J 6 bases; nucleotides not matched to a gene: 9. The germline gives CDR1 SQVTM, CDR2 ANQGSEA. CDR3 bases: TGCAGCGTTGTTGGACTAGCGGGATTTGGTTCCGGGGAGCTGTTTTTT. This translates into CSVVGLAGFGSGELFF.

This clonotype has at least ten counts. The chain couples TRBV6-2 or TRBV6-3 to TRBJ2-5; 8 nucleotides align to TRBD1. This CDR3 contains 17 residues. Germline CDR1 MNHEY, CDR2 SVGEGT. V was pared by 4 bases and J by 2 bases, with 12 bases of the junction left unmatched. The CDR3 nucleotides read TGTGCCAGCAGTTCCGGGACAGGACAGAATTCACAAGAGACCCAGTACTTC. Protein: CASSSGTGQNSQETQYF.

This chain uses TRBV5-1 with TRBJ2-3; TRBD1 might be the D (6 bases). The V gene lost 4 bases and the J gene lost 2 bases, with 14 bases spanning the gap. The CDR3 totals 15 residues. Germline CDR1 reads SGHRS; CDR2 reads YFSETQ. The CDR3, as DNA: TGCGCCAGCAGCGACCTGGGACATACCACAGATACGCAGTATTTT. It codes for CASSDLGHTTDTQYF.

This clonotype was observed once. The chain has TRBV5-1 and TRBJ1-1; TRBD1 agrees at 7 bases. J gave up 4 bases and V 0 bases, and 6 bases lay outside the gene matches. The CDR3 is 15 residues long. The germline V gene has CDR1 SGHRS and CDR2 YFSETQ. CDR3 bases: TGCGCCAGCAGCTTGGCAGACAGGGCCGGCACTGAAGCTTTCTTT. Its translation: CASSLADRAGTEAFF.

The rearrangement uses TRBV20-1 and TRBJ1-4; D is uncertain. The V end was cut by 4 bases, the J end by 8 bases, with 17 bases between. Germline CDR1 is DFQATT and CDR2 is SNEGSKA (reference sequence). The CDR3 runs 14 residues. CDR3 protein: CSAKPFRQVEKLFF. DNA for the CDR3: TGCAGTGCTAAGCCCTTTAGACAAGTCGAAAAACTGTTTTTT.